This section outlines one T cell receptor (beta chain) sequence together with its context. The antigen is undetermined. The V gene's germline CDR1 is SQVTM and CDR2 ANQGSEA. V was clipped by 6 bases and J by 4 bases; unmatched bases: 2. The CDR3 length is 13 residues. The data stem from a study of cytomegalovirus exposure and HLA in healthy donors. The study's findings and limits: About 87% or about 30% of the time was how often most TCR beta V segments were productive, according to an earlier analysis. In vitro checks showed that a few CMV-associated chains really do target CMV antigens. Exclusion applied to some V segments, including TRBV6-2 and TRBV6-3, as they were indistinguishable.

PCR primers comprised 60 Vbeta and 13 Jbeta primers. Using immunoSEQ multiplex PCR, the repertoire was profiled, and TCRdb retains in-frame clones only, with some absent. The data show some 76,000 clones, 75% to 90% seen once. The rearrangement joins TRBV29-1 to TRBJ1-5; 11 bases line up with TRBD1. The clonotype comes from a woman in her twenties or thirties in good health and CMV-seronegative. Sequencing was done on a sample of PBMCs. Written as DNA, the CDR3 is TGCAGCGTGGGGACAGGGGGGAATCAGCCCCAGCATTTT. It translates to CSVGTGGNQPQHF. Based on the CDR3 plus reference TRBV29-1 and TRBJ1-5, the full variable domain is SAVISQKPSRDICQRGTSLTIQCQVDSQVTMMFWYRQQPGQSLTLIATANQGSEATYESGFVIDKFPISRPNLTFSTLTVSNMSPEDSSIYLCSVGTGGNQPQHFGDGTRLSIL.